This T cell receptor (beta chain) was recovered during a study of neurological immune-mediated disorders. Broader study findings: Grouping of repertoires by phylogeny put those of 18 of 34 multiple sclerosis patients into a single related-CDR3 cluster, a possible signature.

There are a few counts of this clonotype. Antigen specificity is unknown. The CDR3 loop spans 11 amino acids. The germline V gene has CDR1 DFQATT and CDR2 SNEGSKA (reference sequence). The V and J ends lost 5 bases and 7 bases respectively, with 11 bases between them. Each CDR3 protein gets one entry after TCRdb re-called the 5' RACE reads with MiXCR. The data show over 60,000 distinct CDR3 sequences, approximately 5% seen once. Sample: PBMCs. The origin of this receptor is a woman in her twenties or thirties with multiple sclerosis. The chain combines TRBV20-1 with TRBJ1-1; the D is unclear. CDR3 nucleotides: TGCAGTGCTGCGGACGGCCATGAAGCTTTCTTT. The encoded protein is CSAADGHEAFF.